The 18 T cell receptor beta chains below come from one sample, sequenced in a study of T-cell memory formation after mild COVID-19. MiXCR was run by TCRdb on the 5' RACE reads, yielding one entry per CDR3 protein. The table records 400,000 or so distinct CDR3 sequences, about 21% of them present only once. The specimen was PBMCs or a T cell subset sorted from them (not recorded which). Source of these receptors: an adult woman who had mild COVID-19 (a few samples of this study predate the infection). Cell type and time point are not known.

The genes are TRBV4-3 and TRBJ2-3, with 7 bases that match TRBD2. The junction had 8 bases not matched to a gene; V was cut back by 4 bases and J by 4 bases. Looked up from germline, CDR1 is LGHNA and CDR2 is YSLEER. CDR3 length: 15 residues. The CDR3 sequence: CASSRTGGGPDTQYF. Here the CDR3 DNA reads TGCGCCAGCAGCCGGACGGGGGGAGGTCCAGATACGCAGTATTTT.

This rearrangement joins TRBV5-4 to TRBJ2-1, with D uncertain. The ends were cut back, 7 bases at V and 8 bases at J, with 22 bases in the middle. The germline gives CDR1 SGHNT, CDR2 YYREEE (reference sequence). CDR3 length equals 15 residues. The CDR3 protein is CASRDVTRAWDEQFF. The DNA of the CDR3 is TGTGCCAGCCGCGATGTTACCAGAGCCTGGGATGAGCAGTTCTTC. Combining the CDR3 with reference TRBV5-4 and TRBJ2-1 gives the whole variable domain ETGVTQSPTHLIKTRGQQVTLRCSSQSGHNTVSWYQQALGQGPQFIFQYYREEENGRGNFPPRFSGLQFPNYSSELNVNALELDDSALYLCASRDVTRAWDEQFFGPGTRLTVL.

This clonotype was detected only a few times. This chain links TRBV3-1 with TRBJ2-2; D assignment may be TRBD1 or TRBD2 (6 bases each). V was trimmed by 4 bases and J by 8 bases, leaving 20 bases between them. CDR3 length equals 16 residues. Germline assignment: CDR1 LGHDT and CDR2 YNNKEL (reference sequence). The CDR3 DNA sequence: TGTGCCAGCAGCCGGACACAGGGAGTTGCGGGAGGGGAGCTGTTTTTT. It specifies CASSRTQGVAGGELFF. Drawing the rest from reference TRBV3-1 and TRBJ2-2, the complete variable domain is DTAVSQTPKYLVTQMGNDKSIKCEQNLGHDTMYWYKQDSKKFLKIMFSYNNKELIINETVPNRFSPKSPDKAHLNLHINSLELGDSAVYFCASSRTQGVAGGELFFGEGSRLTVL.

A few counts support this clonotype. This rearrangement joins TRBV7-8 to TRBJ2-1; possibly TRBD2 for D (6 bases). The CDR3 has 16 amino acids. V was trimmed by 5 bases and J by 3 bases, leaving 17 bases between them. Germline V lookup: CDR1 SGHVS, CDR2 FQNEAQ. The CDR3 coding sequence is TGTGCCAGCAGCCCCACAGTAACCGGGGGCTACAATGAGCAGTTCTTC. This translates into CASSPTVTGGYNEQFF. The full variable domain, in which reference TRBV7-8 and TRBJ2-1 provide the parts outside the CDR3, is GAGVSQSPRYKVAKRGQDVALRCDPISGHVSLFWYQQALGQGPEFLTYFQNEAQLDKSGLPSDRFFAERPEGSVSTLKIQRTQQEDSAVYLCASSPTVTGGYNEQFFGPGTRLTVL.

This chain connects TRBV7-3 to TRBJ2-1; 13 nucleotides agree with TRBD2. Germline lookup yields CDR1 SGHTA and CDR2 FQGTGA. Unmatched junction bases numbered 3, after V lost 5 bases and J lost 5 bases. The CDR3 spans 15 residues. This CDR3 reads CASSQLAGGDNEQFF. Written as DNA, the CDR3 is TGTGCCAGCAGCCAACTAGCGGGAGGGGACAATGAGCAGTTCTTC.

This clonotype was observed a few times. The V and J genes are TRBV6-5 and TRBJ2-7, with a weak D call TRBD1 (6 bases). Germline V gene sequence: CDR1 MNHEY, CDR2 SVGAGI. Trimming removed 4 bases from V and 0 bases from J, with 13 bases in between. The CDR3 sequence is 15 residues long. CDR3 coding DNA: TGTGCCAGCAGTTTCGAGACAGGAAGCTCCTACGAGCAGTACTTC. Encoded protein: CASSFETGSSYEQYF.

This clonotype showed up many times. The chain is built from TRBV7-9 and TRBJ2-1, with 9 bases that match TRBD2. The J segment lost 6 bases and the V segment lost 3 bases, leaving 0 bases of the junction unmatched. This CDR3 has 13 amino acids. Germline loops: CDR1 SEHNR, CDR2 FQNEAQ (reference sequence). The CDR3 is CASSFSGSNEQFF. CDR3 nucleotides: TGTGCCAGCAGCTTTAGCGGGAGCAATGAGCAGTTCTTC.

The table lists this clonotype with a few counts. The chain joins TRBV20-1 to TRBJ2-7; D is undetermined. In germline, CDR1 is DFQATT, CDR2 SNEGSKA (reference sequence). V lost 7 bases and J lost 2, with 12 bases in between. The CDR3 runs to 12 residues. The CDR3 region has the DNA TGCAGTGTCCAGGAGCCTCCCTACGAGCAGTACTTC. Protein: CSVQEPPYEQYF.

This chain connects TRBV20-1 to TRBJ1-2, with a possible D match to TRBD1 (5 bases). The CDR3 has 14 amino acids. Germline loops: CDR1 DFQATT, CDR2 SNEGSKA (reference sequence). The germline V and J ends were trimmed by 5 bases and 4 bases, with 17 bases remaining between them. The CDR3 reads CSALAGFPSYGYTF. In nucleotides, the CDR3 is TGCAGTGCTCTCGCAGGGTTTCCTAGCTATGGCTACACCTTC.

This chain links TRBV20-1 with TRBJ2-7, with D perhaps TRBD1 (6 bases). CDR1 is DFQATT, CDR2 SNEGSKA, per germline (reference sequence). The V end lost 4 bases, the J end lost 6 bases, and 19 bases lay between the germline ends. This CDR3 comprises 14 residues. The CDR3: CSATQGLSESEQYF. CDR3 bases: TGCAGTGCTACCCAGGGGCTCAGTGAGTCCGAGCAGTACTTC.

This chain links TRBV7-2 with TRBJ1-1, with D possibly matching TRBD1 (5 bases). The germline V gene encodes CDR1 SGHTA and CDR2 FQGNSA. The V gene lost 5 bases and the J gene lost 6 bases, with 13 bases spanning the gap. The CDR3 is 13 residues long. Written as DNA, the CDR3 is TGTGCCAGCAGCCCGGGACTTTTGGCTGAAGCTTTCTTT. This codes for CASSPGLLAEAFF.

This clonotype turned up a few times. The chain couples TRBV24-1 to TRBJ2-5; a possible D gene is TRBD2 (6 bases). Between the trimmed V and J ends, which lost 3 bases and 0 bases, there was a span of 16 bases. The CDR3 covers 17 residues. Looked up from germline, CDR1 is KGHDR and CDR2 is SFDVKD. The CDR3 DNA follows: TGTGCCACCAGTGATCCACCGGGAGCCAAGTACCAAGAGACCCAGTACTTC. Translated: CATSDPPGAKYQETQYF.

The chain has TRBV11-3 and TRBJ2-4; the D gene could be TRBD1 or TRBD2 (6 bases each). V was cut by 4 bases and J by 1 base, with 14 bases left in between. This CDR3 is built from 16 residues. The germline V gene has CDR1 SGHNT and CDR2 YENEEA. DNA of the CDR3: TGTGCCAGCAGCTCGCCCGGGGGCTCGGCCAAAAACATTCAGTACTTC. It codes for CASSSPGGSAKNIQYF.

This clonotype was recorded a few times. Germline and junction disagree at one end, which may indicate a read error. V is TRBV7-7 and J is TRBJ2-2; D remains unclear. Germline values: CDR1 SSHAT, CDR2 FNYEAQ (reference sequence). The CDR3 extends over 15 amino acids. This CDR3 is CASSLGSDGTGELFF. The CDR3 DNA is TGTGCTAGCAGCTTAGGGTCAGATGGGACCGGGGAGCTGTTTTTT.

The chain is built from TRBV7-8 and TRBJ1-5; D perhaps matches TRBD1 (5 bases). The CDR3 is 17 amino acids. CDR1 and CDR2 (germline): SGHVS, FQNEAQ. Trimming left V 1 base short and J 0 bases short, with 13 bases between. DNA of the CDR3: TGTGCCAGCAGCTTAGTACTTGGAGGGGATAGCAATCAGCCCCAGCATTTT. Its protein product is CASSLVLGGDSNQPQHF.

This clonotype was observed many times. V gene TRBV7-9 combines with J gene TRBJ2-7, with D uncertain. Germline V gene sequence: CDR1 SEHNR, CDR2 FQNEAQ (reference sequence). V dropped 5 bases and J dropped 2 bases, with 4 bases sitting between them. CDR3 length: 11 amino acids. The CDR3 region has the DNA TGTGCCAGCAGCGACGCCTACGAGCAGTACTTC. Its protein product is CASSDAYEQYF.

This clonotype was seen only a few times. CDR3 sequence: CASSLVSAFEAFF. CDR3 in DNA: TGTGCCAGCAGCTTGGTCAGTGCCTTCGAAGCTTTCTTT. This chain joins TRBV5-5 and TRBJ1-1; no clear D gene. Per the germline V gene, CDR1 is SGHKS and CDR2 is YYEKEE (reference sequence). This CDR3 has 13 residues. Trimming stripped 0 bases from V and 8 bases from J, with 11 bases between.

This clonotype was counted a few times. The chain uses TRBV11-2 and TRBJ2-5, with a tentative D call TRBD1 (6 bases). Per the germline V gene, CDR1 is SGHAT and CDR2 is FQNNGV. The CDR3 runs to 15 residues. V was clipped by 5 bases and J by 0 bases, with 13 bases between them. The CDR3 loop reads CASSQDSTYQETQYF. CDR3 DNA sequence: TGTGCCAGCAGCCAGGACAGCACGTACCAAGAGACCCAGTACTTC.